This T cell receptor (beta chain) was retrieved from a study of blood T cell repertoires in COVID-19. Authors' methods: Cell counts per sample came from amplifying reference gene primers. Generated by immunoSEQ multiplex PCR, the TCRdb table keeps only in-frame clones and is missing some. V and J calls and clone size are those listed in that table; D and trimming were worked out from the DNA. The table lists a few hundred thousand clones, approximately 82% of them singletons. The CDR3 totals 14 residues. Germline CDR1 reads SNHLY; CDR2 reads FYNNEI. The V gene lost 7 bases and the J gene lost 0 bases, with 10 bases spanning the gap.

The chain employs TRBV2 and TRBJ1-5; D unclear. The clonotype was recovered from a woman in her thirties or forties who had recovered from COVID-19. Sequences were obtained from peripheral blood. CDR3 DNA sequence: TGTGCCAGCACTGAGCTCTATAGCAATCAGCCCCAGCATTTT. As protein: CASTELYSNQPQHF.